This TCR beta chain is drawn from a study of PD-L1 blockade in urothelial cancer. Study at large: Males with bladder-origin urothelial cancer made up about nine tenths of the roughly 29 patients.

PCRs each included synthetic TCR analog templates spiked in. Repertoires were generated with immunoSEQ multiplex PCR, while TCRdb's copy carries only in-frame clones and drops some. The top ten hold approximately 8% of the sample, which has roughly 100,000 clones, approximately 87% seen once. Germline CDR1 reads LNHDA; CDR2 reads SQIVND (reference sequence). This CDR3 is 15 amino acids long. The V and J ends lost 5 bases and 6 bases, in that order; junction bases with no gene match: 10. Time point of the sample: peripheral blood 6 weeks after treatment start. This receptor was taken from a man in his 70s with urothelial cancer. The gene calls are TRBV19 and TRBJ1-5, with 7 positions matching TRBD1. The sequencing here drew on PBMCs, taken around atezolizumab (anti-PD-L1) treatment. The CDR3 DNA follows: TGTGCCAGTAGTGATAGCAGGGGGATGAGTCAGCCCCAGCATTTT. This codes for CASSDSRGMSQPQHF.